Each of the 15 T cell receptor beta chains below was sequenced from the same sample in a study of sequential checkpoint blockade in melanoma. The treatment here: randomized to nivolumab then ipilimumab (arm A) or the reverse (arm B). The data were produced by immunoSEQ multiplex PCR, yet TCRdb's version contains in-frame clones alone and is incomplete. Here the sample spans around 4,500 clones, 20% to 25% being singletons. Specimen: tumor tissue (inferred from file names), collected from a patient given nivolumab and ipilimumab in sequence. The source is a human donor with melanoma.

The chain employs TRBV5-1 and TRBJ1-3; D might be TRBD1 (6 bases). Germline CDR1 and CDR2: SGHRS and YFSETQ. The CDR3 has 15 residues. Trimming removed 0 bases at V and 0 bases at J, with 7 bases between. The DNA for the CDR3 is TGCGCCAGCAGCTTGGAGGGGGTCTCTGGAAACACCATATATTTT. Protein: CASSLEGVSGNTIYF.

This clone was seen more than once but under ten times. The chain joins TRBV9 to TRBJ2-7; D possibly corresponds to TRBD2 (5 bases). V was shortened by 0 bases and J by 3 bases, with 10 bases between the two germline ends. The length of the CDR3 is 14 residues. The V gene's germline CDR1 is SGDLS and CDR2 YYNGEE. The CDR3 region is CASSVGGESYEQYF. DNA for the CDR3: TGTGCCAGCAGCGTAGGGGGAGAGAGCTACGAGCAGTACTTC.

A few counts support this clone. This CDR3 is CASSLLAGTFNEQFF. DNA of the CDR3: TGTGCCAGCAGCCTCTTAGCGGGGACCTTTAATGAGCAGTTCTTC. This rearrangement joins TRBV11-3 to TRBJ2-1; 8 nucleotides match TRBD2. This CDR3 spans 15 amino acids. V lost 5 bases, J lost 7 bases, and 10 bases stayed unmatched. CDR1 and CDR2 from the germline V gene are SGHNT and YENEEA.

The rearrangement links TRBV11-3 to TRBJ2-2; D is uncertain. Germline V gene lookup returns CDR1 SGHNT and CDR2 YENEEA. Deletions cut 0 bases from V and 3 bases from J, with 8 bases between. The CDR3 length is 15 residues. The CDR3 here is CASSLDLPYTGELFF. DNA of the CDR3: TGTGCCAGCAGCTTAGATCTGCCCTACACCGGGGAGCTGTTTTTT.

This clone was picked up a small number of times. V and J are TRBV16 and TRBJ2-7; possible D gene TRBD2, 7 bases. Trimming pared 5 bases from V and 7 bases from J, leaving 15 bases between. Germline CDR1 reads KGHSY; CDR2 reads FQNENV. This CDR3 is 13 amino acids long. CDR3 bases: TGTGCCAGCAGCTTCCTGGGAGGGACAGAGCAGTACTTC. This gives the protein CASSFLGGTEQYF.

The sample holds a few counts of this clone. The chain has TRBV6-8 and TRBJ1-1; D gene uncertain. V was shortened by 6 bases and J by 1 base, with 9 bases between the two germline ends. The CDR3 covers 13 residues. Germline values: CDR1 MNHGY, CDR2 SAAAGT. The CDR3 region has the DNA TGTGCCAGCAGCCCCGCTACGAACACTGAAGCTTTCTTT. It yields the protein CASSPATNTEAFF.

The V gene is TRBV11-3, the J gene TRBJ1-1; D call uncertain. CDR3 size: 14 residues. CDR1 is SGHNT and CDR2 is YENEEA in the germline V gene. Trimming shortened V by 5 bases and J by 4 bases, and 14 bases separated the two germline ends. CDR3 sequence reads: CASSQHDRATEAFF. In DNA, the CDR3 is TGTGCCAGCAGCCAACACGATAGGGCCACTGAAGCTTTCTTT.

This clone was found many times. This sequence joins TRBV9 and TRBJ1-6; D perhaps matches TRBD1 (5 bases). This CDR3 comprises 19 residues. Germline V gene sequence: CDR1 SGDLS, CDR2 YYNGEE. Trimming removed 5 bases at V and 0 bases at J, with 21 bases between. The CDR3 bases are TGTGCCAGCAGTTACGGGGCTCCAACGAAGAGCTCCTATAATTCACCCCTCCACTTT. This gives the protein CASSYGAPTKSSYNSPLHF.

The CDR3 spells CASSPAGGWSEQYF. CDR3 nucleotides: TGTGCCAGCAGCCCGGCGGGAGGGTGGAGCGAGCAGTACTTC. The chain couples TRBV9 to TRBJ2-7, with 9 positions matching TRBD2. The CDR3 runs to 14 residues. CDR1 is SGDLS and CDR2 is YYNGEE in the germline V gene. V gave up 4 bases and J gave up 6 bases; unmatched junction bases: 8.

This clone appeared a few times. DNA for the CDR3: TGTGCCAGCAGCCCCCCAGGGATGAGCTCCTACAATGAGCAGTTCTTC. It is translated as CASSPPGMSSYNEQFF. This chain connects TRBV6-8 to TRBJ2-1, with D perhaps TRBD1 (5 bases). The V gene lost 6 bases and the J gene lost 0 bases, with 15 bases spanning the gap. Germline assignment: CDR1 MNHGY and CDR2 SAAAGT. This CDR3 has 16 residues.

V is TRBV15 and J is TRBJ1-1, with a possible D match to TRBD1 (5 bases). Deletions cut 0 bases from V and 6 bases from J, with 14 bases between. The CDR3 length is 15 residues. From germline, CDR1 is LNHNV and CDR2 YYDKDF (reference sequence). The CDR3 reads CATSRDNAGVPEAFF. DNA for the CDR3: TGTGCCACCAGCAGAGATAATGCGGGGGTCCCTGAAGCTTTCTTT.

The sample holds a few counts of this clone. The genes are TRBV11-3 and TRBJ2-3; 8 nucleotides agree with TRBD2. V lost 5 bases, J lost 6 bases, and 13 bases stayed unmatched. This CDR3 is built from 16 residues. Germline-derived CDR1 and CDR2 are SGHNT and YENEEA. CDR3 nucleotides: TGTGCCAGCAGCCCATGGAGTGGCGGGGGGTCGGATACGCAGTATTTT. As protein: CASSPWSGGGSDTQYF. The whole variable domain, filled in from reference TRBV11-3 and TRBJ2-3, reads EAGVVQSPRYKIIEKKQPVAFWCNPISGHNTLYWYLQNLGQGPELLIRYENEEAVDDSQLPKDRFSAERLKGVDSTLKIQPAELGDSAVYLCASSPWSGGGSDTQYFGPGTRLTVL.

In its sample, this clone was seen a few times. The CDR3 region has the DNA TGTGCCAGCAGCTCGGTGGGAGGGCCCCCAGATACGCAGTATTTT. Protein sequence: CASSSVGGPPDTQYF. This chain uses TRBV11-3 with TRBJ2-3; 7 bases match TRBD2. Trimming at V came to 4 bases and at J to 4 bases, leaving 8 bases not matched to a gene. The CDR3 runs 15 residues. CDR1 SGHNT and CDR2 YENEEA come from the germline V gene.

This clone has just a few counts. This CDR3 is CASSSTGDNYGYTF. The DNA of the CDR3 is TGTGCCAGCAGCTCGACAGGGGACAACTATGGCTACACCTTC. The chain links TRBV11-3 to TRBJ1-2; 8 bases agree with TRBD1. Trimming removed 4 bases from V and 2 bases from J; junction bases left unmatched: 3. The CDR3 extends over 14 amino acids. Germline CDR1 SGHNT, CDR2 YENEEA.

The chain couples TRBV18 to TRBJ1-1; D is unresolved. In germline, CDR1 is KGHSH, CDR2 LQKENI. Trimming removed 3 bases from V and 7 bases from J, with 12 bases in between. The CDR3 loop spans 13 amino acids. CDR3 sequence: CASSPPGRNEAFF. The CDR3 region has the DNA TGTGCCAGCTCACCCCCCGGACGGAATGAAGCTTTCTTT. The entire variable domain, with the rest obtained from reference TRBV18 and TRBJ1-1, is as follows: NAGVMQNPRHLVRRRGQEARLRCSPMKGHSHVYWYRQLPEEGLKFMVYLQKENIIDESGMPKERFSAEFPKEGPSILRIQQVVRGDSAAYFCASSPPGRNEAFFGQGTRLTVV.